The next 20 T cell receptor beta chains were all read from a single sample in a study of T-cell reconstitution after alpha-beta-depleted transplantation in children. Unique molecular identifiers featured in how the TCRbeta library was prepared. MiXCR, run by TCRdb on the PCR reads, gives a single entry per CDR3 protein. The data contain about 980,000 distinct CDR3 sequences, less than 30% of them seen just once; the ten biggest clones take up over 25%. The sample here was PBMCs, mostly from graft donor cells, taken 360 days after TCRalphabeta/CD19-depleted stem cell transplant. The receptors come from a boy less than two years old who had a stem cell transplant for SCID, so the T cells may come from the graft donor.

The genes are TRBV6-6 and TRBJ1-2; D gene ambiguous. The V end was cut by 10 bases, the J end by 6 bases, with 15 bases between. The V gene's germline CDR1 is MNHNY and CDR2 SVGAGI (reference sequence). The CDR3 extends over 12 amino acids. CDR3 protein: CATSPRLDGYTF. DNA for the CDR3: TGTGCCACCTCCCCCAGACTTGATGGCTACACCTTC.

This chain uses TRBV6-1 with TRBJ1-2, with a weak D call TRBD1 (5 bases). This CDR3 contains 14 residues. Germline V gene data show CDR1 as MNHNS and CDR2 as SASEGT. V gave up 5 bases and J gave up 7 bases, with 17 bases separating them. The CDR3 sequence: CASSITTGGAGYTF. CDR3 DNA sequence: TGTGCCAGCAGTATAACGACCGGTGGGGCTGGCTACACCTTC.

This clonotype occurred a few times. The CDR3 spells CASSDGRGFGQYF. The DNA for the CDR3 is TGCGCCAGCAGTGACGGGAGGGGGTTTGGGCAGTACTTC. The rearrangement links TRBV10-2 to TRBJ2-7; 8 nucleotides line up with TRBD2. Looked up from germline, CDR1 is WSHSY and CDR2 is SAAADI. Trimming at V came to 3 bases and at J to 9 bases, leaving 7 bases not matched to a gene. The CDR3 has 13 amino acids.

The chain couples TRBV20-1 to TRBJ1-3; 8 bases fit TRBD1. Germline loops: CDR1 DFQATT, CDR2 SNEGSKA (reference sequence). V shed 4 bases and J 3 bases; nucleotides not matched to a gene: 8. The CDR3 is 15 amino acids. CDR3 sequence reads: CSAIRPGGGGNTIYF. The CDR3 DNA reads TGCAGTGCTATAAGACCAGGGGGCGGTGGAAACACCATATATTTT.

CDR3 sequence (DNA): TGTGCCAGCAGTTTCGACCAAGAGACCCAGTACTTC. It yields the protein CASSFDQETQYF. V gene TRBV12-3 or TRBV12-4 combines with J gene TRBJ2-5; D not certain. The V end was cut by 3 bases, the J end by 0 bases, with 2 bases between. This CDR3 contains 12 residues.

The chain couples TRBV5-1 to TRBJ2-7; 7 nucleotides align to TRBD2. CDR1 is SGHRS, CDR2 YFSETQ, per germline. J lost 4 bases, V lost 3 bases, and 4 bases had no gene match. CDR3 size: 13 residues. Here the CDR3 reads CASSWEGMYEQYF. CDR3 DNA sequence: TGCGCCAGCAGCTGGGAGGGGATGTACGAGCAGTACTTC.

This clonotype has only a few counts. The chain couples TRBV27 to TRBJ2-3; TRBD2 matches at 9 bases. J lost 1 base, V lost 8 bases, and 19 bases had no gene match. The CDR3 sequence is 19 residues long. CDR1 is MNHEY, CDR2 SMNVEV, per germline (reference sequence). CDR3 coding DNA: TGTGCCAGCTCTCGACTAGCGGACCTAATAGAGGGGGGCACAGATACGCAGTATTTT. Amino acid sequence: CASSRLADLIEGGTDTQYF.

This chain links TRBV5-1 with TRBJ2-3; either TRBD1 or TRBD2 may fit D (5 bases each). The length of the CDR3 is 16 residues. Germline V gives CDR1 SGHRS, CDR2 YFSETQ. The V and J ends lost 4 bases and 5 bases respectively, with 20 bases between them. The DNA for the CDR3 is TGCGCCAGCAGCCCCACAGCCGGGACGAGGGGAGATACGCAGTATTTT. It specifies CASSPTAGTRGDTQYF. Variable domain in full (rest from reference TRBV5-1 and TRBJ2-3): KAGVTQTPRYLIKTRGQQVTLSCSPISGHRSVSWYQQTPGQGLQFLFEYFSETQRNKGNFPGRFSGRQFSNSRSEMNVSTLELGDSALYLCASSPTAGTRGDTQYFGPGTRLTVL.

The J gene is TRBJ2-1, the V gene TRBV29-1; D unresolved. Germline lookup yields CDR1 SQVTM and CDR2 ANQGSEA. CDR3 length: 12 residues. V lost 4 bases and J lost 1, with 5 bases in between. This CDR3 is CSVVWSYNEQFF. DNA for the CDR3: TGCAGCGTTGTATGGTCCTACAATGAGCAGTTCTTC.

The chain employs TRBV29-1 and TRBJ1-2; 8 bases align to TRBD1. The CDR3 is 14 amino acids. Germline V gene data show CDR1 as SQVTM and CDR2 as ANQGSEA. V shed 7 bases and J 6 bases; nucleotides not matched to a gene: 13. The CDR3 sequence: CSDMNQGATDGYTF. The CDR3 nucleotides read TGCAGCGACATGAATCAGGGGGCTACGGATGGCTACACCTTC. The full variable domain, with the rest looked up from reference TRBV29-1 and TRBJ1-2, is SAVISQKPSRDICQRGTSLTIQCQVDSQVTMMFWYRQQPGQSLTLIATANQGSEATYESGFVIDKFPISRPNLTFSTLTVSNMSPEDSSIYLCSDMNQGATDGYTFGSGTRLTVV.

The chain joins TRBV5-1 to TRBJ2-7; TRBD1 is a possible D gene (6 bases). Trimming stripped 0 bases from V and 7 bases from J, with 26 bases between. The germline gives CDR1 SGHRS, CDR2 YFSETQ. The CDR3 has 18 amino acids. The CDR3 is CASSLEVGGDHLQREQYF. CDR3 nucleotide sequence: TGCGCCAGCAGCTTGGAGGTTGGGGGCGACCACCTACAGAGGGAGCAGTACTTC.

This clonotype was picked up many times. V gene TRBV7-6 combines with J gene TRBJ2-1; D is unclear. Trimming took off 6 bases at V and 5 bases at J, with 14 bases between the two ends. This CDR3 is built from 14 residues. Germline V CDR1 and CDR2: SGHVS, FNYEAQ. CDR3 DNA: TGTGCCAGCAGTTTGGCTCCCGGAGACAATGAGCAGTTCTTC. Its protein product is CASSLAPGDNEQFF.

The chain links TRBV29-1 to TRBJ2-1; 7 bases are a match to TRBD1. Trimming removed 7 bases from V and 6 bases from J; junction bases left unmatched: 15. This CDR3 spans 15 amino acids. Per germline, CDR1 SQVTM and CDR2 ANQGSEA. CDR3 sequence (DNA): TGCAGCGCTGGGGGCGGCCAGACAGGGTTCAATGAGCAGTTCTTC. It yields the protein CSAGGGQTGFNEQFF.

This clonotype was counted only a few times. The chain has TRBV5-1 and TRBJ2-5, with 7 bases fitting TRBD2. The CDR3 extends over 15 amino acids. Germline loops: CDR1 SGHRS, CDR2 YFSETQ. V lost 0 bases and J lost 4; bases outside the gene matches: 6. CDR3 amino acids: CASSLGIAGVETQYF. For the CDR3, the DNA is TGCGCCAGCAGCTTGGGGATCGCGGGGGTAGAGACCCAGTACTTC.

This clonotype turned up a few times. V and J are TRBV12-3 or TRBV12-4 and TRBJ1-3, with 7 positions matching TRBD1. Unmatched junction bases numbered 5, after V lost 6 bases and J lost 0 bases. The CDR3 totals 15 residues. The CDR3: CASSPDRVSGNTIYF. The CDR3, as DNA: TGTGCCAGCAGCCCCGACAGGGTCTCTGGAAACACCATATATTTT.

V usage is TRBV20-1 and J usage is TRBJ2-5; TRBD2 aligns across 11 bases. CDR1 is DFQATT, CDR2 SNEGSKA, per germline (reference sequence). With 0 bases clipped from V and 4 bases from J, the junction kept 7 bases outside the gene matches. The CDR3 covers 16 residues. The CDR3 here is CSARDVSGGARETQYF. In DNA, the CDR3 is TGCAGTGCTAGAGATGTTAGCGGGGGGGCTCGAGAGACCCAGTACTTC.

The rearrangement joins TRBV12-3 or TRBV12-4 to TRBJ2-2, with 12 nucleotides matching TRBD2. The CDR3 contains 18 residues. V was clipped by 1 base and J by 1 base; unmatched bases: 4. CDR3 protein: CASSLGASGGENTGELFF. For the CDR3, the DNA is TGTGCCAGCAGTTTAGGGGCTAGCGGGGGGGAGAACACCGGGGAGCTGTTTTTT.

This chain links TRBV29-1 with TRBJ2-2; weak D call: TRBD1 (7 bases). This CDR3 region has 16 residues. The germline V gene encodes CDR1 SQVTM and CDR2 ANQGSEA. Trimming cost V 7 bases and J 0 bases, with 18 bases left between them. CDR3 residues: CSARGDSPANTGELFF. In DNA form, the CDR3 reads TGCAGCGCCCGCGGGGACAGTCCCGCGAACACCGGGGAGCTGTTTTTT.

This chain connects TRBV2 to TRBJ2-5; a possible D gene is TRBD2 (6 bases). CDR3 length: 12 amino acids. Germline values: CDR1 SNHLY, CDR2 FYNNEI. Trimming stripped 8 bases from V and 0 bases from J, with 7 bases between. The CDR3 nucleotides are TGTGCCAGCGGGGGGTACCAAGAGACCCAGTACTTC. It yields the protein CASGGYQETQYF.

In its sample, this clonotype was seen a few times. V usage is TRBV11-2 and J usage is TRBJ2-6; D not resolved. Germline V gene data show CDR1 as SGHAT and CDR2 as FQNNGV. This CDR3 is built from 12 residues. V lost 7 bases to trimming and J lost 9 bases, with 10 bases between them. The CDR3 spells CASTPGVNVLTF. DNA for the CDR3: TGTGCCAGCACCCCGGGTGTCAACGTCCTGACTTTC.